These 5 T cell receptor beta chains were sequenced from one sample in a study of T cell responses to AZD1222 COVID-19 vaccine. The repertoire was sequenced with immunoSEQ multiplex PCR; TCRdb's copy has only in-frame clones and lacks some. In the table there are 90,000 to 150,000 clones, 70% to 90% of which are singletons. The material was peripheral blood, obtained 28 days after the second AZD1222 dose. The receptor set was obtained from an adult who received the AZD1222 COVID-19 vaccine.

Within the sample, this clone is large. The rearrangement joins TRBV24-1 to TRBJ1-2, with unresolved D. This CDR3 has 11 amino acids. The V and J ends lost 6 bases and 7 bases respectively, with 8 bases between them. CDR1 and CDR2 from the germline V gene are KGHDR and SFDVKD. CDR3 protein: CATSLLGGYTF. For the CDR3, the DNA is TGTGCCACCAGTTTATTAGGTGGCTACACCTTC.

The gene calls are TRBV10-2 and TRBJ2-1; TRBD2 matches at 14 bases. The V and J ends lost 4 bases and 9 bases, in that order; junction bases with no gene match: 8. Per germline, CDR1 WSHSY and CDR2 SAAADI. The CDR3 runs 16 residues. The CDR3 nucleotides read TGCGCCAGCAGTGCCCATGAGGGACTAGCGGGAGTTGAGCAGTTCTTC. It encodes CASSAHEGLAGVEQFF.

CDR3 coding DNA: TGTGCCAGTAGTATAGCCGGGCAGGCCTATGGCTACACCTTC. This gives the protein CASSIAGQAYGYTF. The chain links TRBV19 to TRBJ1-2; D is ambiguous. In germline, CDR1 is LNHDA, CDR2 SQIVND (reference sequence). The CDR3 has 14 amino acids. V was pared by 1 base and J by 4 bases, with 10 bases between.

This rearrangement joins TRBV6-1 to TRBJ1-6, with a weak D call TRBD1 (6 bases). Trimming left V 4 bases short and J 2 bases short, with 15 bases between. Per germline, CDR1 MNHNS and CDR2 SASEGT. The CDR3 has 17 residues. CDR3 nucleotide sequence: TGTGCCAGCAGTGGGGGGGCGGGGGCAACCTATAATTCACCCCTCCACTTT. Encoded protein: CASSGGAGATYNSPLHF.

This clone was seen once. V is TRBV11-2 and J is TRBJ2-2, with a possible D match to TRBD1 (5 bases). The CDR3 is 15 residues long. V gave up 5 bases and J gave up 2 bases, with 12 bases separating them. The germline CDR1 and CDR2 sequences are SGHAT and FQNNGV. CDR3 region: CASSPRGSNTGELFF. CDR3 bases: TGTGCCAGCAGCCCTAGGGGTAGCAACACCGGGGAGCTGTTTTTT.